This TCR beta chain was obtained from a study of STAT5B mutations in CD4+ large granular lymphocyte leukemia. Notes on the study in general: Only 5 to 7 CD4-sorted patient samples were compared with healthy controls for clonality.

Trimming removed 6 bases at V and 5 bases at J, with 10 bases between. Germline-derived CDR1 and CDR2 are LNHDA and SQIVND (reference sequence). CDR3 length: 12 residues. Study processing details: A productive frequency of 2.59 x 10-5 was the lowest detectable. The table came from immunoSEQ multiplex PCR; TCRdb's copy has only in-frame clones and leaves some out. V, J and clone size are taken as reported in that table, and D and trimming were inferred from the DNA itself. The data hold under 2,500 clones, with roughly 84% observed a single time. Concerning this clone: What it binds is unknown.

Patients had CD4+ T-LGLL, from Padova, Helsinki and Shinshu. Sequenced: PBMCs. The chain couples TRBV19 to TRBJ2-5; the D gene is possibly TRBD1 (5 bases). The sequence was obtained from a woman in her sixties or seventies with CD4+ T-cell large granular lymphocyte leukemia. CDR3 sequence reads: CASRQVGETQYF. In DNA form, the CDR3 reads TGTGCCAGTAGACAGGTGGGGGAGACCCAGTACTTC. The whole variable domain, remainder taken from reference TRBV19 and TRBJ2-5, is DGGITQSPKYLFRKEGQNVTLSCEQNLNHDAMYWYRQDPGQGLRLIYYSQIVNDFQKGDIAEGYSVSREKKESFPLTVTSAQKNPTAFYLCASRQVGETQYFGPGTRLLVL.